This T cell receptor beta chain appears in the sequencing data of a study of blood T cell repertoires in COVID-19. Across the whole study: COVID-19 samples collected from the United States, Italy and Spain covered acute and convalescent phases. The analysed material was cDNA or gDNA that came from T cells, B-cell-depleted T cells, or PBMCs.

Only a few counts were recorded for this clone. TCRdb keeps only in-frame clones here, not all; method: immunoSEQ multiplex PCR. The table lists over 85,000 clones, more than 75% of them singletons. Germline lookup yields CDR1 MNHEY and CDR2 SMNVEV (reference sequence). V was cut by 0 bases and J by 3 bases, with 6 bases left in between. This CDR3 comprises 14 residues. Sequencing was done on a sample of peripheral blood. This clonotype originated in a man between 60 and 70 years old with active or convalescent COVID-19. The genes are TRBV27 and TRBJ2-1; D uncertain. In DNA, the CDR3 is TGTGCCAGCAGTTTATCTTCCAACTACAATGAGCAGTTCTTC. As protein: CASSLSSNYNEQFF.